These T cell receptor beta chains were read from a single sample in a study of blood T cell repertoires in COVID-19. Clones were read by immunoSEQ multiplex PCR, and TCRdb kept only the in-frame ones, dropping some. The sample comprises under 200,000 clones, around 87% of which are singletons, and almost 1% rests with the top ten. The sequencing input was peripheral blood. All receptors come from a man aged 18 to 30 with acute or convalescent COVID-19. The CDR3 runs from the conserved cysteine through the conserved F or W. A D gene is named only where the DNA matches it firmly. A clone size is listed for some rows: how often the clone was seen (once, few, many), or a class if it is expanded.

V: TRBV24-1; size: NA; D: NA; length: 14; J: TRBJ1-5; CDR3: CATSDLLANQPQHF; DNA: TGTGCCACCAGTGATTTATTGGCAAATCAGCCCCAGCATTTT
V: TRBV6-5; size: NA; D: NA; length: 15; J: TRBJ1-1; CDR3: CASSYSNQMNTEAFF; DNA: TGTGCCAGCAGTTACTCGAATCAGATGAACACTGAAGCTTTCTTT
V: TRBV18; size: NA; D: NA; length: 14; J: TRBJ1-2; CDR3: CASSPPTDVYGYTF; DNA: TGTGCCAGCTCACCACCAACAGATGTCTATGGCTACACCTTC
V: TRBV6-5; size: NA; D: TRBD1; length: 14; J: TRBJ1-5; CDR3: CASSYGTGNQPQHF; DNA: TGTGCCAGCAGTTACGGGACAGGCAATCAGCCCCAGCATTTT
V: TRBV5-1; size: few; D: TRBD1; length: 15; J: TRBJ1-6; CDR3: CASSLDRVGSSPLHF; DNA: TGCGCCAGCAGCTTAGACAGGGTAGGAAGCTCACCCCTCCACTTT
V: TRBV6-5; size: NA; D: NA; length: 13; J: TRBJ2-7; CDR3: CASSGLWGDEQYF; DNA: TGTGCCAGCAGCGGCCTTTGGGGGGACGAGCAGTACTTC
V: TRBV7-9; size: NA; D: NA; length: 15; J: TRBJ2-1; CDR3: CASSITGPSYNEQFF; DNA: TGTGCCAGCAGCATAACAGGGCCCTCCTACAATGAGCAGTTCTTC
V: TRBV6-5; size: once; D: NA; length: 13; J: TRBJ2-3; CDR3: CASSPGGTDTQYF; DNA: TGTGCCAGCAGCCCGGGGGGCACAGATACGCAGTATTTT
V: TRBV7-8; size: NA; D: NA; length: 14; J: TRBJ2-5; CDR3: CASSPLQGLETQYF; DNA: TGTGCCAGCAGCCCCCTTCAGGGATTAGAGACCCAGTACTTC
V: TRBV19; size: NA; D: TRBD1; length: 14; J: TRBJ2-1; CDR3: CASTTGQANYEQFF; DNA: TGTGCCAGTACCACGGGACAGGCTAACTATGAGCAGTTCTTC
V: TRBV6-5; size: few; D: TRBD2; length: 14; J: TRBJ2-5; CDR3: CASSRGGPQETQYF; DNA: TGTGCCAGCTCGCGGGGGGGCCCCCAAGAGACCCAGTACTTC
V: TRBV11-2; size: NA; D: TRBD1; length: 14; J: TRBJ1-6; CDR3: CASSFDRGNSPLHF; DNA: TGTGCCAGCAGCTTCGACAGGGGAAATTCACCCCTCCACTTT
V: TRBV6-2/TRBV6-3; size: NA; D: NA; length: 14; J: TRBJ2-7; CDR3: CASSCWDCYYEQYF; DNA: TGTGCCAGCAGTTGTTGGGACTGCTACTACGAGCAGTACTTC
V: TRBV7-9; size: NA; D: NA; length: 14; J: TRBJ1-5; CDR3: CASSLGTVNQPQHF; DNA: TGTGCCAGCAGCTTAGGGACAGTCAATCAGCCCCAGCATTTT
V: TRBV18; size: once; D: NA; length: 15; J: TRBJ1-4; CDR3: CASSPRRDPNEKLFF; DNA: TGTGCCAGCTCACCACGGCGGGATCCAAATGAAAAACTGTTTTTT
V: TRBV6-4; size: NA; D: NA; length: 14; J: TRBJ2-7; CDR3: CASSAPGWGNEQYF; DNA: TGTGCCAGCAGTGCCCCCGGTTGGGGCAACGAGCAGTACTTC
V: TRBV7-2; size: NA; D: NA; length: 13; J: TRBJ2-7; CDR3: CASSFPGSYEQYF; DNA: TGTGCCAGCAGCTTTCCGGGCTCCTACGAGCAGTACTTC
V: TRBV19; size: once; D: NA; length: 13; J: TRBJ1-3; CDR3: CASSTYSGNTIYF; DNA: TGTGCCAGTAGCACCTACTCTGGAAACACCATATATTTT
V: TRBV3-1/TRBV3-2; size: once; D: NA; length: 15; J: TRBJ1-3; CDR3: CASMPSRGEGNTIYF; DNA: TGTGCCAGCATGCCTTCAAGGGGCGAAGGAAACACCATATATTTT
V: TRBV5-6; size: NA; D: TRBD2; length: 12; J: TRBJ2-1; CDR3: CASSPSGGAEFF; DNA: TGTGCCAGCAGCCCAAGCGGGGGGGCGGAGTTCTTC
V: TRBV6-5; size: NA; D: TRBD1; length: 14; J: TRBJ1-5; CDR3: CASITPGQRQPQHF; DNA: TGTGCCAGCATTACGCCGGGACAGCGTCAGCCCCAGCATTTT
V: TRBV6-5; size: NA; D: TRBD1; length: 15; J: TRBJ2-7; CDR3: CASSQAGTGGYEQYF; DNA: TGTGCCAGCAGCCAAGCCGGGACAGGGGGCTACGAGCAGTACTTC
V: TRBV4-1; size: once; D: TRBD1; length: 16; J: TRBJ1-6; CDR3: CASSQTGTVYNSPLHF; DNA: TGCGCCAGCAGCCAAACCGGGACAGTCTATAATTCACCCCTCCACTTT
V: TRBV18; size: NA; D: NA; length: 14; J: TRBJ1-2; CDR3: CASSPPGGAHGYTF; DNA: TGTGCCAGCTCACCGCCTGGGGGGGCGCATGGCTACACCTTC
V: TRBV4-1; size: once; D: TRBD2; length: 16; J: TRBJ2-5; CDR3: CASSLSSGVEKETQYF; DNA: TGCGCCAGCAGCCTCTCTAGCGGGGTTGAAAAAGAGACCCAGTACTTC
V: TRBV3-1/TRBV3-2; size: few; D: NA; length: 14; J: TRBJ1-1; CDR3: CASSQGTEDTEAFF; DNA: TGTGCCAGCAGCCAAGGGACAGAGGACACTGAAGCTTTCTTT
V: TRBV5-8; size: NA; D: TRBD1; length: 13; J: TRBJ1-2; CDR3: CASSFRGDYGYTF; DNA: TGTGCCAGCAGCTTCAGGGGGGACTATGGCTACACCTTC
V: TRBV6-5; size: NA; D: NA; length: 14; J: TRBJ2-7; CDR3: CASSYSVGSGEQYF; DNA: TGTGCCAGCAGTTACTCGGTCGGGTCGGGTGAGCAGTACTTC
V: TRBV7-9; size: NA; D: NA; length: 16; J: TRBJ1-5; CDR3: CASSFYPGQYNQPQHF; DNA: TGTGCCAGCAGCTTCTACCCGGGACAATACAATCAGCCCCAGCATTTT
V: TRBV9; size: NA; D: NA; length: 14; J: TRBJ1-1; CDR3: CASSVVPENTEAFF; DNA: TGTGCCAGCAGCGTAGTCCCAGAGAACACTGAAGCTTTCTTT